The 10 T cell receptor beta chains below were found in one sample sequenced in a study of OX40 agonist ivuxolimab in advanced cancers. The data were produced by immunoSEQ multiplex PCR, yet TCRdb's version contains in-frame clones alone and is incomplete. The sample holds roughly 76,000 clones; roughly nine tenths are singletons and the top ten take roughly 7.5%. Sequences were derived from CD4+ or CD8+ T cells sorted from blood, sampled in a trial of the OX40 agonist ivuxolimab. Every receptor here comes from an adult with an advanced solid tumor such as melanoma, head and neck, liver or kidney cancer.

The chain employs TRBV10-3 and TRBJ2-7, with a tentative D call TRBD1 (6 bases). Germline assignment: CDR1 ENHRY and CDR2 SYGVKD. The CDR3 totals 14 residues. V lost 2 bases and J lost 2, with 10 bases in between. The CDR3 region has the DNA TGTGCCATCAGTGAGATCGACAGGCCCTACGAGCAGTACTTC. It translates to CAISEIDRPYEQYF.

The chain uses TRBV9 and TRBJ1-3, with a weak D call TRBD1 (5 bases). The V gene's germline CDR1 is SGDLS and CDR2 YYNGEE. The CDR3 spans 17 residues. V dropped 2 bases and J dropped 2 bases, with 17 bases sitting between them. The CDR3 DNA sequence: TGTGCCAGCAGCGTGGTAGGGGCTCCTTCTCCTGGAAACACCATATATTTT. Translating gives CASSVVGAPSPGNTIYF.

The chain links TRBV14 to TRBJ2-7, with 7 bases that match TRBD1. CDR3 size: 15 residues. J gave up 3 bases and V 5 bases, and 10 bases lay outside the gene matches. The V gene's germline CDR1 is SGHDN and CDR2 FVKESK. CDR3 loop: CASSIGTGAIYEQYF. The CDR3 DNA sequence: TGTGCCAGCAGCATAGGTACAGGGGCCATCTACGAGCAGTACTTC.

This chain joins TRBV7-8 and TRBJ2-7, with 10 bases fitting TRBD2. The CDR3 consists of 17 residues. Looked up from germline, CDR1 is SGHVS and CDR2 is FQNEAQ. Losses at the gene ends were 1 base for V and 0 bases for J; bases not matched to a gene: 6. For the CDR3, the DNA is TGTGCCAGCAGCTTAGGGCTAGCGGGGGTGCCCTCCTACGAGCAGTACTTC. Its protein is CASSLGLAGVPSYEQYF. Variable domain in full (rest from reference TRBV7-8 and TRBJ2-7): GAGVSQSPRYKVAKRGQDVALRCDPISGHVSLFWYQQALGQGPEFLTYFQNEAQLDKSGLPSDRFFAERPEGSVSTLKIQRTQQEDSAVYLCASSLGLAGVPSYEQYFGPGTRLTVT.

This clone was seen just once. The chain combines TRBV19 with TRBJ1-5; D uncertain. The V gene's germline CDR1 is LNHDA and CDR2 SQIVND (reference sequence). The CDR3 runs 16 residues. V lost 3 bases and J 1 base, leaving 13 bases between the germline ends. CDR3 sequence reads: CASSILMDPSNQPQHF. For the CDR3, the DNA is TGTGCCAGTAGTATTTTAATGGACCCGAGCAATCAGCCCCAGCATTTT.

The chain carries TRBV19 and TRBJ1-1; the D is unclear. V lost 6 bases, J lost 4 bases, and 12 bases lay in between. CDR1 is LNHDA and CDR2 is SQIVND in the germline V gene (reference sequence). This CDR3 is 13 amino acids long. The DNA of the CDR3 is TGTGCCAGTAGCCTCGATTTGAGCACTGAAGCTTTCTTT. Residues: CASSLDLSTEAFF. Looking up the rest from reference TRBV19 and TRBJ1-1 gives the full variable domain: DGGITQSPKYLFRKEGQNVTLSCEQNLNHDAMYWYRQDPGQGLRLIYYSQIVNDFQKGDIAEGYSVSREKKESFPLTVTSAQKNPTAFYLCASSLDLSTEAFFGQGTRLTVV.

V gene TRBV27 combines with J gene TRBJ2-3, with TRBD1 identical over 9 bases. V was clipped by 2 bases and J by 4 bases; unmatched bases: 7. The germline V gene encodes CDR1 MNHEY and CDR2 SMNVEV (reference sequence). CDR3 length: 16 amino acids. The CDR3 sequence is CASSLLQGAEADTQYF. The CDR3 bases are TGTGCCAGCAGTTTACTACAGGGGGCTGAGGCAGATACGCAGTATTTT.

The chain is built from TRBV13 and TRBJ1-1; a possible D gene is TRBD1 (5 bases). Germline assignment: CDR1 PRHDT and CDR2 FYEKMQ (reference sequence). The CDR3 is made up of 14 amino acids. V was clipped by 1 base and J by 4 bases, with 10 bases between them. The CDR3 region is CASSLARESTEAFF. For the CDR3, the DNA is TGTGCCAGCAGCTTAGCCAGGGAGAGCACTGAAGCTTTCTTT.

CDR3 nucleotide sequence: TGTGCCAGCAGCTGGGGCACAGATACGCAGTATTTT. Amino acid sequence: CASSWGTDTQYF. The chain links TRBV11-2 to TRBJ2-3; D uncertain. V was cut by 4 bases and J by 1 base, with 3 bases left in between. This CDR3 has 12 residues. The germline V gene has CDR1 SGHAT and CDR2 FQNNGV.

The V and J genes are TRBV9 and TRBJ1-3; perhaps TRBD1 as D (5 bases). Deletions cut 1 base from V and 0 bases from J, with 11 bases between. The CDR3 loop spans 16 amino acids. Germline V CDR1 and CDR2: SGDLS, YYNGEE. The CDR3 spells CASSVWGEHSGNTIYF. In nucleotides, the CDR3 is TGTGCCAGCAGCGTATGGGGGGAACACTCTGGAAACACCATATATTTT.